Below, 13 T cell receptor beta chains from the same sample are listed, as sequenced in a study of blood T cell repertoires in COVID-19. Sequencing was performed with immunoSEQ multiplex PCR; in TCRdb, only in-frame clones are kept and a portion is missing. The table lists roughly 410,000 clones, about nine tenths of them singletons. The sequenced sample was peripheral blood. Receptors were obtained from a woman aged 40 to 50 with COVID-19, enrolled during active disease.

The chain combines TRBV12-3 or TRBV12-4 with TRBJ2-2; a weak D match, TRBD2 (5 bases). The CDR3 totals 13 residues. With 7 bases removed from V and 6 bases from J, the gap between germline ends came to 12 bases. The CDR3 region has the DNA TGTGCCAGCACCCTTGCGAGGGCCGGGGAGCTGTTTTTT. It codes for CASTLARAGELFF.

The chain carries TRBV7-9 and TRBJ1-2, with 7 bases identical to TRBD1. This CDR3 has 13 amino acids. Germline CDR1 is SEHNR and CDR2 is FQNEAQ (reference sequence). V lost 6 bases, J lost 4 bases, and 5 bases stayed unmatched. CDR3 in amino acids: CASREGTAYGYTF. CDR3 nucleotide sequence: TGTGCCAGCAGAGAGGGGACAGCCTATGGCTACACCTTC.

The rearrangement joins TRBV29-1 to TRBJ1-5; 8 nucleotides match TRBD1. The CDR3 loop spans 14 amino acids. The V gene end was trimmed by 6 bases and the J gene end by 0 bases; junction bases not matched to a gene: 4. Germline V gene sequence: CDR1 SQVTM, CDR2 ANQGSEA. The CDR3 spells CSVADRASNQPQHF. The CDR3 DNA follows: TGCAGCGTCGCGGACAGGGCTAGCAATCAGCCCCAGCATTTT. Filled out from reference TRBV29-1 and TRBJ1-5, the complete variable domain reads SAVISQKPSRDICQRGTSLTIQCQVDSQVTMMFWYRQQPGQSLTLIATANQGSEATYESGFVIDKFPISRPNLTFSTLTVSNMSPEDSSIYLCSVADRASNQPQHFGDGTRLSIL.

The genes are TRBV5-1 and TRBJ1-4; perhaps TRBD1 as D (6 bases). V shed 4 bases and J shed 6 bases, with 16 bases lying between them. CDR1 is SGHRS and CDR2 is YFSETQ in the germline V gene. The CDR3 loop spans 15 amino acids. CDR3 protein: CASSTAGTPDEKLFF. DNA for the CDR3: TGCGCCAGCAGCACCGCCGGGACACCGGATGAAAAACTGTTTTTT. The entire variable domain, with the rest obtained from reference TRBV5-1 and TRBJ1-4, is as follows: KAGVTQTPRYLIKTRGQQVTLSCSPISGHRSVSWYQQTPGQGLQFLFEYFSETQRNKGNFPGRFSGRQFSNSRSEMNVSTLELGDSALYLCASSTAGTPDEKLFFGSGTQLSVL.

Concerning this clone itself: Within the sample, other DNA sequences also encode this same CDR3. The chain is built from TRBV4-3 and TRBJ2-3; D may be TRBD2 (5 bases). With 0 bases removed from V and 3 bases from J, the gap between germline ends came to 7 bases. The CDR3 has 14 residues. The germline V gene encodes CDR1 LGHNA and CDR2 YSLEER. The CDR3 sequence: CASSQDPGTDTQYF. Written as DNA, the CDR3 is TGCGCCAGCAGCCAAGACCCGGGGACAGATACGCAGTATTTT.

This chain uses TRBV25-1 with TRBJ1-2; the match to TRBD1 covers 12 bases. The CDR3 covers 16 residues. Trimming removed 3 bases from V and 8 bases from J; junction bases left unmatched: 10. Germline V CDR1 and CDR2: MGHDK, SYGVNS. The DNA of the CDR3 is TGTGCCAGCAGTGAGGTTCCCGGGACAGGGGGCCGGGGCTACACCTTC. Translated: CASSEVPGTGGRGYTF.

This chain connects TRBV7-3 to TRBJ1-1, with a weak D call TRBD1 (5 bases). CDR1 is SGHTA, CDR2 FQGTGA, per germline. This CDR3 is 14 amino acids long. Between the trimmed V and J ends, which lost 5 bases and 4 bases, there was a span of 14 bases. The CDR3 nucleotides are TGTGCCAGCAGCCCACCAGGGTTGGGCACTGAAGCTTTCTTT. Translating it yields CASSPPGLGTEAFF.

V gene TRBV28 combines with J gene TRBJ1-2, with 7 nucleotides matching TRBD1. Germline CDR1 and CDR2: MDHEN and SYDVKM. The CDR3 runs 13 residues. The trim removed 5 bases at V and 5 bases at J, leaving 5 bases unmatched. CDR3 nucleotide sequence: TGTGCCAGCAGTCTCTGGGACAGTTATGGCTACACCTTC. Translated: CASSLWDSYGYTF.

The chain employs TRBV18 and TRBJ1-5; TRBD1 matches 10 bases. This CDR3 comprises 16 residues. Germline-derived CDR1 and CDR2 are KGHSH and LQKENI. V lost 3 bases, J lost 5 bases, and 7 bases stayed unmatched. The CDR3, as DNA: TGTGCCAGCTCACCCGTGGGACAGGGGAAGGATCAGCCCCAGCATTTT. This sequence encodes CASSPVGQGKDQPQHF.

The CDR3 reads CASSLSQGFGPQHF. DNA of the CDR3: TGTGCCAGCAGCTTATCACAGGGCTTTGGGCCCCAGCATTTT. This rearrangement joins TRBV5-8 to TRBJ1-5; a weak D match, TRBD1 (6 bases). Germline loops: CDR1 SGHTS, CDR2 YDEGEE. Trimming left V 2 bases short and J 9 bases short, with 15 bases between. There are 14 residues in the CDR3.

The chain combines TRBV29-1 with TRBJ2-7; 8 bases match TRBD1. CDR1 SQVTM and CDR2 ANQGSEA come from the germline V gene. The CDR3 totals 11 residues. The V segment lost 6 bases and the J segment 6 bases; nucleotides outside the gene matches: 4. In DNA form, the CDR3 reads TGCAGCGTGAGACAGGGGCCCGAGCAGTACTTC. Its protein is CSVRQGPEQYF.

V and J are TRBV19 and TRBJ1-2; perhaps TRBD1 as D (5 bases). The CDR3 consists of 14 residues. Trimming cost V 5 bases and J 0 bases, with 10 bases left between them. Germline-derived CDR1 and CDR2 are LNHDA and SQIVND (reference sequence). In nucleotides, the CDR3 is TGTGCCAGTAGTCAGGGTTTCGCTAACTATGGCTACACCTTC. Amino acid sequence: CASSQGFANYGYTF.

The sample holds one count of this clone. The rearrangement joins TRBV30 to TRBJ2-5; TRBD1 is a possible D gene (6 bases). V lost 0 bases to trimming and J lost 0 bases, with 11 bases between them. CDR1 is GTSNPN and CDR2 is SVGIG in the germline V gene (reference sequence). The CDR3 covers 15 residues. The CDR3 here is CAWSVGGGNQETQYF. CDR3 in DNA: TGTGCCTGGAGTGTTGGTGGGGGCAACCAAGAGACCCAGTACTTC.